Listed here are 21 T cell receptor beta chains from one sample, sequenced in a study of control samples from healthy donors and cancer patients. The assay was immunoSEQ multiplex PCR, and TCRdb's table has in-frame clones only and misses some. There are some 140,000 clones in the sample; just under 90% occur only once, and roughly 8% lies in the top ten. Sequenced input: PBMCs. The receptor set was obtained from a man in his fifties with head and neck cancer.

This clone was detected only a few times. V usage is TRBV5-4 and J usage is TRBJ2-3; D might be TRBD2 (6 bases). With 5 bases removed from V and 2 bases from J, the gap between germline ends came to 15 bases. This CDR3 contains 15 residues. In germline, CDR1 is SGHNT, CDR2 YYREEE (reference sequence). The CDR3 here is CASRTVGRLTDTQYF. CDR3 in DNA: TGTGCCAGCAGAACAGTCGGGAGACTCACAGATACGCAGTATTTT. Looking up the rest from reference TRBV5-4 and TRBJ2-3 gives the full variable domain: ETGVTQSPTHLIKTRGQQVTLRCSSQSGHNTVSWYQQALGQGPQFIFQYYREEENGRGNFPPRFSGLQFPNYSSELNVNALELDDSALYLCASRTVGRLTDTQYFGPGTRLTVL.

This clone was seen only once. This CDR3 is CASRQGGSPLHF. The CDR3 nucleotides are TGTGCCAGCAGGCAGGGAGGTTCACCCCTCCACTTT. The rearrangement uses TRBV6-5 and TRBJ1-6; tentatively, D is TRBD1 (5 bases). This CDR3 contains 12 residues. Germline values: CDR1 MNHEY, CDR2 SVGAGI. The germline V and J ends were trimmed by 6 bases and 9 bases, with 9 bases remaining between them.

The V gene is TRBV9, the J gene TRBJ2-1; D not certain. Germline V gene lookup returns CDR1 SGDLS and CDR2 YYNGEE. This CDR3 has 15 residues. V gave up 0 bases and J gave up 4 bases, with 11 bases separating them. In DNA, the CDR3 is TGTGCCAGCAGCGTAGGCCCCCGAGTGTACAATGAGCAGTTCTTC. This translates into CASSVGPRVYNEQFF.

The CDR3 reads CASSIDPGRGFGTQYF. CDR3 coding DNA: TGTGCCAGTAGTATAGATCCTGGGCGGGGTTTTGGTACGCAGTATTTT. V usage is TRBV19 and J usage is TRBJ2-3, with a possible D match to TRBD2 (6 bases). The length of the CDR3 is 16 residues. The V gene lost 0 bases and the J gene lost 8 bases, with 18 bases spanning the gap. The germline V gene has CDR1 LNHDA and CDR2 SQIVND (reference sequence).

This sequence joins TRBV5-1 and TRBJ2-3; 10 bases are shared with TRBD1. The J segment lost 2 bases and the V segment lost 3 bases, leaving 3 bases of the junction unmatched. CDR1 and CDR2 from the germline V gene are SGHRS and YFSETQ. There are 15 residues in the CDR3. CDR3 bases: TGCGCCAGCAGCTCGGGGACAGGGGCCACAGATACGCAGTATTTT. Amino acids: CASSSGTGATDTQYF.

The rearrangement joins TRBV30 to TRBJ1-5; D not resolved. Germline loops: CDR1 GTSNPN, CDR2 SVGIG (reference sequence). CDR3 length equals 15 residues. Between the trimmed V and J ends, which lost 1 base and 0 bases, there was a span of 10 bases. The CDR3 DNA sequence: TGTGCCTGGAGTGAGGGCACTCTTAGCAATCAGCCCCAGCATTTT. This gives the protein CAWSEGTLSNQPQHF.

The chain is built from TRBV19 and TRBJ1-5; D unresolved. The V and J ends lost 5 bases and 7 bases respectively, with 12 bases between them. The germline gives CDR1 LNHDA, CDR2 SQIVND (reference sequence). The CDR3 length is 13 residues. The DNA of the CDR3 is TGTGCCAGTAGTCCCGGGTTTGCCCAGCCCCAGCATTTT. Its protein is CASSPGFAQPQHF.

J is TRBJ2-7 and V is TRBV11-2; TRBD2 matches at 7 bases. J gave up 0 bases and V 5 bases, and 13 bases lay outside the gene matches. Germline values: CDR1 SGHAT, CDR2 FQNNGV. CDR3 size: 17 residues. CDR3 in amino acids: CASSPWEGSEDSYEQYF. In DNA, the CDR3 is TGTGCCAGCAGCCCATGGGAGGGATCCGAGGACTCCTACGAGCAGTACTTC.

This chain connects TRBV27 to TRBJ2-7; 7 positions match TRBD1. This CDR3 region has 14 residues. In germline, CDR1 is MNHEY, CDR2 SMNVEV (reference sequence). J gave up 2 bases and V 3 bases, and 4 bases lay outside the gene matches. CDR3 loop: CASSFDRAPYEQYF. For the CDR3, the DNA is TGTGCCAGCAGTTTTGACAGGGCTCCCTACGAGCAGTACTTC.

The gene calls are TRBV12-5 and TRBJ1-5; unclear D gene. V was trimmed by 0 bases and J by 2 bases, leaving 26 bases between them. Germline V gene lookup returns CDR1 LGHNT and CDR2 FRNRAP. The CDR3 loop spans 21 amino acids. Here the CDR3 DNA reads TGTGCTAGTGGTTTGGTACGTACCCCCCCCCTGGGTTCGTGGGGCAATCAGCCCCAGCATTTT. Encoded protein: CASGLVRTPPLGSWGNQPQHF.

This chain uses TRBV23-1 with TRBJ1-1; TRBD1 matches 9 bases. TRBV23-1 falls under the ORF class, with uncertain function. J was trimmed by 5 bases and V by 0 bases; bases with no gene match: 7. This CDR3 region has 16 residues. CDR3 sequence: CASSQSHTGGQTEAFF. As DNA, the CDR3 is TGCGCCAGCAGTCAATCTCACACAGGGGGCCAGACTGAAGCTTTCTTT.

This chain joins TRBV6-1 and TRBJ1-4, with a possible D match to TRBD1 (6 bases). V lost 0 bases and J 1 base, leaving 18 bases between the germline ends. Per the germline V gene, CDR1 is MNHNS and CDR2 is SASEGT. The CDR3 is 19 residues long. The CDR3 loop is CASSEAVGGAVRTNEKLFF. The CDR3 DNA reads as TGTGCCAGCAGTGAAGCGGTTGGGGGCGCGGTGAGAACTAATGAAAAACTGTTTTTT.

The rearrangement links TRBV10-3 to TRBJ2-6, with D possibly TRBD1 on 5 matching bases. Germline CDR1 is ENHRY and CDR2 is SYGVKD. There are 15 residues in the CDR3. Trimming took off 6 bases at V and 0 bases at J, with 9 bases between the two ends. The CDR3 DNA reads TGTGCCATCAGCGGACACCTCTCTGGGGCCAACGTCCTGACTTTC. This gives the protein CAISGHLSGANVLTF.

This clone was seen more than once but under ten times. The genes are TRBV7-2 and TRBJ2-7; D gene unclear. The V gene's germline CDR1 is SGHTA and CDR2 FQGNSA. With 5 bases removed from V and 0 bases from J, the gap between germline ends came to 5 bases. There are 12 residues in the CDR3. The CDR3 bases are TGTGCCAGCAGCCCGAGCTCCTACGAGCAGTACTTC. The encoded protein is CASSPSSYEQYF. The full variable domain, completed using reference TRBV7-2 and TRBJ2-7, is GAGVSQSPSNKVTEKGKDVELRCDPISGHTALYWYRQSLGQGLEFLIYFQGNSAPDKSGLPSDRFSAERTGGSVSTLTIQRTQQEDSAVYLCASSPSSYEQYFGPGTRLTVT.

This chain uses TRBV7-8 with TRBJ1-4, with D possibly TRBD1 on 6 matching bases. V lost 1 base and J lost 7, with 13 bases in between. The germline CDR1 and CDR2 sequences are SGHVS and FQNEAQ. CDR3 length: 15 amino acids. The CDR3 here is CASSLEGTRPEKLFF. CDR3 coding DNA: TGTGCCAGCAGCTTAGAGGGGACAAGACCTGAAAAACTGTTTTTT. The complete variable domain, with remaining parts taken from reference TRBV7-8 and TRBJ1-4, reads GAGVSQSPRYKVAKRGQDVALRCDPISGHVSLFWYQQALGQGPEFLTYFQNEAQLDKSGLPSDRFFAERPEGSVSTLKIQRTQQEDSAVYLCASSLEGTRPEKLFFGSGTQLSVL.

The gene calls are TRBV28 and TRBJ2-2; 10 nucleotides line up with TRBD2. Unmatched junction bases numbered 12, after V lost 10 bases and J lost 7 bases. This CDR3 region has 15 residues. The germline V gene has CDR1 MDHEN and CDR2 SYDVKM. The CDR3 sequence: CAIASTSGIIGELFF. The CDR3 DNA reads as TGTGCCATCGCTAGTACTAGCGGGATTATCGGGGAGCTGTTTTTT.

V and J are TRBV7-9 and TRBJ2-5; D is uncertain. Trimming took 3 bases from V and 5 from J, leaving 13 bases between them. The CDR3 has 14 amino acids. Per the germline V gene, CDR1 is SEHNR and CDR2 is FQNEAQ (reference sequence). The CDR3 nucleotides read TGTGCCAGCAGCTTGAATATTAGGTACGAGACCCAGTACTTC. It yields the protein CASSLNIRYETQYF.

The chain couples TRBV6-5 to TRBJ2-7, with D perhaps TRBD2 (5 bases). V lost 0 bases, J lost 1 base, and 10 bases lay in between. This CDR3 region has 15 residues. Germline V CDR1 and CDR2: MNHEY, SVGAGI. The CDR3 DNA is TGTGCCAGCAGTTACTCGTTGGGGAGTTCCTACGAGCAGTACTTC. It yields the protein CASSYSLGSSYEQYF.

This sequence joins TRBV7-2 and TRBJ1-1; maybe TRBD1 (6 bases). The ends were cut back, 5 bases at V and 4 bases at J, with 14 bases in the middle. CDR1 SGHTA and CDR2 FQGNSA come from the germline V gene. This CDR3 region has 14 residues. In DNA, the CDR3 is TGTGCCAGCAGCCTGGGGGGGGCGGTCACTGAAGCTTTCTTT. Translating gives CASSLGGAVTEAFF.

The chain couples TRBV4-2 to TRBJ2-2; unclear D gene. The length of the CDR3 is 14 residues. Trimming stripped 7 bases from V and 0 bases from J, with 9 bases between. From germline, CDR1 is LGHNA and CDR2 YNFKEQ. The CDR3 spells CASKVLSNTGELFF. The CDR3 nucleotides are TGTGCCAGCAAGGTTCTTTCGAACACCGGGGAGCTGTTTTTT.

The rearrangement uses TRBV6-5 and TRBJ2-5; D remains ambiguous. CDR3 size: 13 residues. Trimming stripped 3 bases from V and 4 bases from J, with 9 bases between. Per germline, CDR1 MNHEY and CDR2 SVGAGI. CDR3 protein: CASSYQESETQYF. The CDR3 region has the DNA TGTGCCAGCAGTTATCAGGAGTCAGAGACCCAGTACTTC.